The text below deals with one T cell receptor beta chain. Its antigen has not been determined. It has no much larger one-base neighbor in the sample; base qualities were not kept. The data are from a study of shared clonotypes between healthy human individuals (dated by TCRdb to about 2020). About the investigation overall: The cohort included a few men and a couple of women between 18 and 49 years of age. To estimate repertoire size and how much clonotype sharing occurs between individuals, the study deeply sequenced the blood TCR repertoires of several healthy adults. Each donor's leukapheresis produced roughly between roughly 0.85 and 9.5 billion PBMCs. To increase sequencing depth and limit assay-specific biases, different laboratories used diverse techniques to prepare libraries and sequence TCR repertoires. Per donor, three plates each were used for CD4 naive and CD4 memory, two for CD8 naive, and one for CD8 memory. The paper's findings and limits, for the study overall: The small number of donors limited the genetic and exposure-history diversity represented. Roughly 5% of naive CD4, 3.5% of naive CD8, roughly 2.4% of memory CD4, and more than 0.35% of memory CD8 clonotypes were shared across several donors. Incomplete sequencing was indicated by rarefaction of sorted-subset datasets, despite the large sequencing depth. Compared with non-shared clonotypes, clonotypes shared by all four sorted-subset donors had higher generation probabilities. Sampling was limited to blood, and TCR repertoires in tissue likely differ from TCR repertoires in blood. Pairwise subsampling indicated that sequencing depth was expected to affect the degree of clonotype sharing among donors. Naive subsets generally had larger estimated clonotype richness than memory subsets did.

Using the deep immunoSEQ assay, TCR CDR3 regions were amplified from genomic DNA by multiplex PCR. Extracted genomic DNA from each cell subset was distributed evenly across all wells of several immunoSEQ 96-well plates, and each plate was treated as a replicate. For sorted subsets, each replicate PCR was loaded with around 220 ng genomic DNA, equivalent to 32,000 or so T cell genomes. Purified libraries were quantified with a Qubit 3.0 fluorometer, sized on a Bioanalyzer 2100, and re-quantified with the KAPA Library Quantification kit. Every immunoSEQ 96-well plate was sequenced on a dedicated single-read 150-cycle Illumina NextSeq 550 flow cell. For the original study's pipeline: The immunoSEQ output contained only junctional sequences without quality scores, so filtering could not match that applied to full-length reads. Sequences were annotated with PyIR, a Python wrapper for IgBLAST v1.9, using IMGT germline references to assign V/J genes and CDR3. Any read was removed if the V/J assignment was weak (E-value above 1e-6), the CDR3 was missing, or the read contained stop codons, out-of-frame junctions, or ambiguous translated residues. V3J clonotypes were defined by identical inferred V gene, J gene, and CDR3 amino acid sequence. Percentage overlap between repertoires was computed as shared unique clonotypes divided by the size of the smaller repertoire. Three approaches were used to assess repertoire richness: RTK rarefaction, the Chao1 estimator, and Recon v2.1 estimates of unobserved clonotypes. OLGA was used to compute generation probabilities for all TCRbeta clonotypes that the gDNA method yielded from a handful of donors. TCRdb retrieved this table from immuneACCESS and kept in-frame rearrangements only. Not all clones are present; in checked studies, unresolved V genes account for under half, and no reason is known for the remainder. The DNA gave D and trimming, while V, J and clone size come from that table. The sample has roughly 660,000 clones on record, 90% of them singletons. About 33% of the sample is held by the ten biggest clonotypes.

CDR1 SGHAT and CDR2 FQNNGV were looked up in the germline V gene. V lost 8 bases and J lost 0 bases, and the count of bases not matched to a germline gene is 7. From the cysteine through the phenylalanine, the CDR3 covers 15 amino acids. Only the CDR3 DNA stays, 45 bases, in frame from base 1. The donors were healthy, HIV-negative adults who had no recently reported acute infections or vaccinations. Only Caucasian adults living in Nashville, Tennessee, USA were represented among the donors. CD8 memory samples were composed of magnetically selected CD45RO+ cells combined with CCR7-negative CD45RA+ effector memory (TemRA) cells. Blood was collected by leukapheresis, and PBMCs were isolated by Ficoll-Histopaque density gradient centrifugation and then cryopreserved in liquid nitrogen vapor phase. Analytical flow cytometry was used to check the purity and quantity of each magnetically sorted T cell population. Each sorted fraction had its genomic DNA isolated and then quantified by UV absorbance on a Nanodrop 2000c.

The sample consisted of memory CD8+ T cells from PBMCs. The cell subset or site label corresponds to: CD45RO+ cells pooled with CCR7-negative TemRA cells. This receptor chain uses TRBV11-2 and TRBJ2-1; 7 bases in the junction line up with TRBD2. This receptor was obtained from a young man in good health. Some clones in this sample may be carry-over from other donors' samples. The CDR3 region: CASPTSESSYNEQFF. The DNA sequence is TGTGCCAGCCCAACTAGCGAGAGCTCCTACAATGAGCAGTTCTTC.